This passage covers 27 T cell receptor beta chains from one sample sequenced in a study of blood T cell repertoires in COVID-19. The protocol was immunoSEQ multiplex PCR, while the TCRdb copy is restricted to in-frame clones and leaves out a portion. The table has approximately 100,000 clones, about 90% seen once. The sequencing input was peripheral blood. These receptors were obtained from a human donor with COVID-19, enrolled during active disease. The donor label of this sample is uncertain.

This chain connects TRBV4-1 to TRBJ1-1; 10 bases fit TRBD1. Per the germline V gene, CDR1 is MGHRA and CDR2 is YSYEKL. The CDR3 extends over 15 amino acids. Trimming at V came to 1 base and at J to 3 bases, leaving 2 bases not matched to a gene. This CDR3 is CASSQGDRGYTEAFF. DNA for the CDR3: TGCGCCAGCAGCCAAGGGGACAGGGGTTACACTGAAGCTTTCTTT.

The chain joins TRBV29-1 to TRBJ2-1; possible D gene TRBD1, 6 bases. The V end lost 4 bases, the J end lost 10 bases, and 14 bases lay between the germline ends. Germline loops: CDR1 SQVTM, CDR2 ANQGSEA. The CDR3 contains 12 residues. Here the CDR3 DNA reads TGCAGCGTTGTTGCAGGGGCCGCGGAGCAGTTCTTC. It encodes CSVVAGAAEQFF.

CDR3 sequence reads: CASRPGDRGLGNTIYF. As DNA, the CDR3 is TGTGCCAGCAGGCCCGGGGACAGGGGGCTTGGAAACACCATATATTTT. The rearrangement links TRBV2 to TRBJ1-3, with 12 bases aligning to TRBD1. This CDR3 is 16 amino acids long. Germline CDR1 is SNHLY and CDR2 is FYNNEI. With V trimmed by 6 bases and J by 3 bases, 6 bases remained unmatched. Full variable domain (remainder filled in from reference TRBV2 and TRBJ1-3): EPEVTQTPSHQVTQMGQEVILRCVPISNHLYFYWYRQILGQKVEFLVSFYNNEISEKSEIFDDQFSVERPDGSNFTLKIRSTKLEDSAMYFCASRPGDRGLGNTIYFGEGSWLTVV.

The genes are TRBV18 and TRBJ1-2; tentative D call: TRBD1 (6 bases). This CDR3 is built from 15 residues. Germline CDR1 KGHSH, CDR2 LQKENI. The V and J ends lost 3 bases and 3 bases respectively, with 14 bases between them. Here the CDR3 DNA reads TGTGCCAGCTCACCGAGGCAGGGGCATGACTATGGCTACACCTTC. Residues: CASSPRQGHDYGYTF.

The V gene is TRBV24-1, the J gene TRBJ2-1; 8 positions agree with TRBD2. This CDR3 has 15 amino acids. The germline gives CDR1 KGHDR, CDR2 SFDVKD. The junction had 11 bases not matched to a gene; V was cut back by 5 bases and J by 9 bases. DNA for the CDR3: TGTGCCACCAGTGCCACGGGGGGGCTCATTACTGAGCAGTTCTTC. Translated, it gives CATSATGGLITEQFF.

CDR3 in amino acids: CASSQLGRAETQYF. The CDR3 DNA follows: TGCGCCAGCAGCCAACTCGGGCGGGCCGAGACCCAGTACTTC. This sequence joins TRBV4-1 and TRBJ2-5; D might be TRBD2 (5 bases). Germline CDR1 and CDR2: MGHRA and YSYEKL. The CDR3 consists of 14 residues. V lost 2 bases, J lost 5 bases, and 12 bases lay in between.

As DNA, the CDR3 is TGTGCCAGCAGTGAAGCGTACACGGCGCTGGGAGGGGGAGCCCAGCATTTT. Its protein is CASSEAYTALGGGAQHF. The chain recombines TRBV6-1 with TRBJ1-5, with D possibly being TRBD1 (6 bases). Germline CDR1 and CDR2: MNHNS and SASEGT. This CDR3 is 17 amino acids long. V lost 0 bases to trimming and J lost 11 bases, with 23 bases between them.

The rearrangement joins TRBV20-1 to TRBJ2-7; possible D gene TRBD2, 5 bases. The CDR3 extends over 12 amino acids. Trimming took 3 bases from V and 2 from J, leaving 8 bases between them. CDR1 and CDR2 from the germline V gene are DFQATT and SNEGSKA (reference sequence). The DNA of the CDR3 is TGCAGTGCTAGTATCGGGGCCTACGAGCAGTACTTC. It translates to CSASIGAYEQYF.

This clone was detected a few times. The chain uses TRBV6-1 and TRBJ2-4; 7 nucleotides match TRBD1. Germline CDR1 reads MNHNS; CDR2 reads SASEGT. Trimming took 2 bases from V and 7 from J; bases not matched to a gene: 8. CDR3 length: 15 residues. CDR3 sequence: CASSENTGDGNIQYF. For the CDR3, the DNA is TGTGCCAGCAGTGAAAATACAGGGGACGGGAACATTCAGTACTTC.

The chain has TRBV2 and TRBJ2-1; 10 bases map to TRBD2. Trimming took 6 bases from V and 9 from J; bases not matched to a gene: 11. This CDR3 spans 15 amino acids. CDR1 and CDR2 from the germline V gene are SNHLY and FYNNEI. This CDR3 is CASRDEAGGHGEQFF. DNA for the CDR3: TGTGCCAGCAGGGATGAAGCGGGAGGGCATGGTGAGCAGTTCTTC.

The chain links TRBV7-9 to TRBJ1-4, with a tentative D call TRBD1 (5 bases). Trimming took 5 bases from V and 6 from J, leaving 10 bases between them. CDR3 length: 13 residues. The germline V gene encodes CDR1 SEHNR and CDR2 FQNEAQ (reference sequence). The CDR3 reads CASSGRAHEKLFF. In nucleotides, the CDR3 is TGTGCCAGCAGCGGCAGGGCCCATGAAAAACTGTTTTTT.

The chain recombines TRBV10-2 with TRBJ2-7; 8 bases are shared with TRBD1. Per germline, CDR1 WSHSY and CDR2 SAAADI. V lost 7 bases, J lost 2 bases, and 4 bases stayed unmatched. The CDR3 covers 13 residues. The CDR3 bases are TGCGCCAGCATGGGACAGGTAGCCTACGAGCAGTACTTC. Its translation: CASMGQVAYEQYF.

The chain uses TRBV27 and TRBJ1-5; weak D call: TRBD1 (5 bases). This CDR3 is built from 16 residues. Germline V CDR1 and CDR2: MNHEY, SMNVEV (reference sequence). V was clipped by 0 bases and J by 3 bases, with 12 bases between them. Here the CDR3 reads CASSLSGAYANQPQHF. CDR3 in DNA: TGTGCCAGCAGTTTATCAGGGGCCTATGCCAATCAGCCCCAGCATTTT.

The rearrangement links TRBV21-1 to TRBJ1-1. TRBV21-1 is a pseudogene segment. CDR3 length equals 14 residues. Here the CDR3 reads CASSKEEGWTEAFF. The DNA for the CDR3 is TGTGCCAGCAGCAAAGAGGAGGGGTGGACTGAAGCTTTCTTT.

This chain connects TRBV5-6 to TRBJ1-6; 7 nucleotides match TRBD1. Germline V CDR1 and CDR2: SGHDT, YYEEEE. Germline trimming cut 3 bases from V and 4 bases from J; bases unmatched to any gene: 7. The CDR3 has 16 amino acids. The CDR3 sequence is CASSYTGTAYNSPLHF. The DNA of the CDR3 is TGTGCCAGCAGCTACACCGGGACAGCGTATAATTCACCCCTCCACTTT.

This chain links TRBV18 with TRBJ1-6; the match to TRBD1 covers 8 bases. The CDR3 is 14 amino acids. Germline CDR1 is KGHSH and CDR2 is LQKENI. V trimming: 6 bases; J trimming: 10 bases; junction bases outside the gene matches: 8. CDR3 amino acids: CASSEGQGGSPLHF. CDR3 in DNA: TGTGCCAGCTCTGAAGGACAGGGAGGCTCACCCCTCCACTTT.

The chain has TRBV19 and TRBJ2-7; D perhaps matches TRBD1 (6 bases). The germline V gene has CDR1 LNHDA and CDR2 SQIVND (reference sequence). The CDR3 runs 13 residues. Trimming removed 3 bases from V and 2 bases from J, with 8 bases in between. This CDR3 reads CASSMDRAYEQYF. In nucleotides, the CDR3 is TGTGCCAGTAGTATGGACAGAGCCTACGAGCAGTACTTC.

The chain couples TRBV11-3 to TRBJ1-3; D may be TRBD1 (6 bases). The length of the CDR3 is 13 residues. V gave up 2 bases and J gave up 9 bases, with 11 bases separating them. CDR1 is SGHNT and CDR2 is YENEEA in the germline V gene. The CDR3 DNA reads as TGTGCCAGCAGCTTAAACAGGGTCGGCACCATATATTTT. This gives the protein CASSLNRVGTIYF. The variable domain in full, completed from reference TRBV11-3 and TRBJ1-3, reads EAGVVQSPRYKIIEKKQPVAFWCNPISGHNTLYWYLQNLGQGPELLIRYENEEAVDDSQLPKDRFSAERLKGVDSTLKIQPAELGDSAVYLCASSLNRVGTIYFGEGSWLTVV.

DNA of the CDR3: TGTGCCAGCAGCTCAGACCCCGAGGGAAACTCACCCCTCCACTTT. Its translation is CASSSDPEGNSPLHF. The rearrangement links TRBV9 to TRBJ1-6; no reliable D call. From germline, CDR1 is SGDLS and CDR2 YYNGEE. The V and J ends lost 4 bases and 10 bases respectively, with 18 bases between them. The CDR3 has 15 residues.

V gene TRBV6-2 or TRBV6-3 combines with J gene TRBJ1-5; tentatively, D is TRBD1 (6 bases). The CDR3 spans 13 residues. V lost 5 bases and J 6 bases, leaving 11 bases between the germline ends. Germline CDR1 reads MNHEY; CDR2 reads SVGEGT. The chain's CDR3 is CASSHRASQPQHF. CDR3 DNA: TGTGCCAGCAGTCACAGGGCGTCTCAGCCCCAGCATTTT.

This chain links TRBV11-2 with TRBJ2-1; 11 bases match TRBD2. Germline V lookup: CDR1 SGHAT, CDR2 FQNNGV. J gave up 10 bases and V 2 bases, and 7 bases lay outside the gene matches. The CDR3 length is 15 residues. The CDR3 DNA sequence: TGTGCCAGCAGCTTACAGACTAGCGGGGAGGTCGAGCAGTTCTTC. This gives the protein CASSLQTSGEVEQFF.

This clone has a single count. The gene calls are TRBV10-3 and TRBJ2-1, with TRBD2 matching 9 bases. In germline, CDR1 is ENHRY, CDR2 SYGVKD. With 0 bases clipped from V and 8 bases from J, the junction kept 8 bases outside the gene matches. The CDR3 is 16 residues long. Here the CDR3 reads CAISESAGVAGDEQFF. CDR3 sequence (DNA): TGTGCCATCAGTGAGTCAGCGGGGGTAGCGGGGGATGAGCAGTTCTTC.

The CDR3 here is CASSWGSVDGYTF. The CDR3 region has the DNA TGTGCCAGCAGCTGGGGCTCAGTAGATGGCTACACCTTC. This chain links TRBV5-6 with TRBJ1-2; maybe TRBD1 (5 bases). This CDR3 comprises 13 residues. Deletions cut 3 bases from V and 6 bases from J, with 12 bases between. The germline gives CDR1 SGHDT, CDR2 YYEEEE.

CDR3 coding DNA: TGTGCCAGCAGCTTCTTGGGCGGGAAAAATGGCTACACCTTC. Translating gives CASSFLGGKNGYTF. The chain links TRBV5-6 to TRBJ1-2; D gene unclear. The length of the CDR3 is 14 residues. V lost 2 bases and J 6 bases, leaving 14 bases between the germline ends. Germline loops: CDR1 SGHDT, CDR2 YYEEEE.

The rearrangement joins TRBV5-1 to TRBJ2-7; TRBD2 agrees at 7 bases. The J segment lost 3 bases and the V segment lost 4 bases, leaving 7 bases of the junction unmatched. Germline lookup yields CDR1 SGHRS and CDR2 YFSETQ. The CDR3 totals 14 residues. The CDR3 is CASSPGTTNYEQYF. The CDR3 coding sequence is TGCGCCAGCAGCCCCGGGACTACAAACTACGAGCAGTACTTC.

The gene calls are TRBV5-1 and TRBJ1-1; D not certain. Trimming removed 0 bases from V and 0 bases from J, with 12 bases in between. The CDR3 has 16 amino acids. CDR1 is SGHRS and CDR2 is YFSETQ in the germline V gene. The CDR3 spells CASSLERLYMNTEAFF. The CDR3, as DNA: TGCGCCAGCAGCTTGGAGCGCTTATACATGAACACTGAAGCTTTCTTT.

This chain joins TRBV28 and TRBJ1-1, with a tentative D call TRBD1 (5 bases). Germline V gene data show CDR1 as MDHEN and CDR2 as SYDVKM. Trimming shortened V by 6 bases and J by 4 bases, and 15 bases separated the two germline ends. The CDR3 length is 14 residues. The CDR3 reads CASSPQGWATEAFF. The DNA of the CDR3 is TGTGCCAGCAGCCCTCAGGGTTGGGCCACTGAAGCTTTCTTT. The full variable domain, with the rest looked up from reference TRBV28 and TRBJ1-1, is DVKVTQSSRYLVKRTGEKVFLECVQDMDHENMFWYRQDPGLGLRLIYFSYDVKMKEKGDIPEGYSVSREKKERFSLILESASTNQTSMYLCASSPQGWATEAFFGQGTRLTVV.